This T cell receptor beta chain appears in the sequencing data of a study of CD8 T cells in Susac syndrome. This clonotype was counted once. Germline loops: CDR1 SGHTA, CDR2 FQGNSA. V was trimmed by 5 bases and J by 1 base, leaving 9 bases between them. This CDR3 has 14 amino acids. The authors reverse transcribed roughly 0.5 to 1 ug RNA with random hexamers. TCRdb ran MiXCR on the immunoSEQ multiplex PCR reads and lists one entry per CDR3 protein. The sample lists 71,000 or so distinct CDR3 sequences, roughly 93% occurring once. TEMRA cells were FACS-enriched, with CD8+ and CD4+ T cells isolated negatively.

Material: CD4+ T cells from PBMCs. The chain combines TRBV7-2 with TRBJ1-5, with D perhaps matching TRBD1 (5 bases). This TCR was recovered from a human donor with Susac syndrome. For the CDR3, the DNA is TGTGCCAGCAGCCCCTGGGACAGCAATCAGCCCCAGCATTTT. The encoded protein is CASSPWDSNQPQHF.